These 3 T cell receptor beta chains originate from one sample sequenced in a study of Ad26.COV2.S vaccination and SARS-CoV-2 variants. The treatment is: 15 to 20 received Ad26.COV2.S at low or high dose, single or two shots; roughly 5 received placebo; per-sample allocation not given. Sampling occurred on day 63 after the first vaccine or placebo injection. This table comes from immunoSEQ multiplex PCR, and its TCRdb copy is limited to in-frame clones, with some not included. The sample carries 350,000 to 550,000 clones, 80% to 90% recorded once. The source was peripheral blood, collected in a trial of Ad26.COV2.S vaccine versus placebo. The receptors derive from a person aged 18-60 years who received the Ad26.COV2.S COVID-19 vaccine or a placebo.

This clone was observed a single time. This chain joins TRBV6-6 and TRBJ1-1; D gene ambiguous. The ends were cut back, 4 bases at V and 2 bases at J, with 5 bases in the middle. The CDR3 runs 12 residues. The germline V gene has CDR1 MNHNY and CDR2 SVGAGI (reference sequence). CDR3 DNA: TGTGCCAGCAGTTGGGTTAACACTGAAGCTTTCTTT. It specifies CASSWVNTEAFF.

The rearrangement links TRBV5-1 to TRBJ2-5, with 11 bases aligning to TRBD1. Germline V gene lookup returns CDR1 SGHRS and CDR2 YFSETQ. There are 14 residues in the CDR3. V was pared by 3 bases and J by 5 bases, with 3 bases of the junction left unmatched. The chain's CDR3 is CASSSRTGGETQYF. The CDR3 nucleotides are TGCGCCAGCAGCTCCCGGACAGGGGGCGAGACCCAGTACTTC.

This clone was detected only a few times. The chain employs TRBV5-6 and TRBJ1-6; no clear D. Germline CDR1 and CDR2: SGHDT and YYEEEE. This CDR3 contains 12 residues. Trimming took 1 base from V and 14 from J, leaving 10 bases between them. The CDR3: CASSLSKKALHF. The CDR3 DNA sequence: TGTGCCAGCAGCTTGTCGAAGAAAGCCCTCCACTTT.